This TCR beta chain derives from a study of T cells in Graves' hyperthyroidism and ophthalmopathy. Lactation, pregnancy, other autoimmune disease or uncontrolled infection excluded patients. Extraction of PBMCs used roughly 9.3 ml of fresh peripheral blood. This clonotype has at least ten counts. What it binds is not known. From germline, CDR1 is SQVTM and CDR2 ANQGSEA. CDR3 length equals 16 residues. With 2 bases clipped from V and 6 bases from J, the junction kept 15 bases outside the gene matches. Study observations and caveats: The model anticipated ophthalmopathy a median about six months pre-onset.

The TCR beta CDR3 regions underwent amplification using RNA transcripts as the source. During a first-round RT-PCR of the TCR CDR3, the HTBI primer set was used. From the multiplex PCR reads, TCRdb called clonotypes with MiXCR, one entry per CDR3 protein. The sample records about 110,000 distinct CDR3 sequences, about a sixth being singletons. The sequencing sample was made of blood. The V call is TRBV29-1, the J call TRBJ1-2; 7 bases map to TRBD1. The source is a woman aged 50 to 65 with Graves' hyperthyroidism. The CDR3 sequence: CSVESAHRGRVNGYTF. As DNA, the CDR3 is TGCAGCGTTGAAAGCGCGCACAGGGGCAGGGTGAATGGCTACACCTTC.